This T cell receptor beta chain was recorded in a study of cytomegalovirus exposure and HLA in healthy donors. Study findings and constraints: The study listed roughly 160 cytomegalovirus-associated TCR beta chains.

The primer mix had 60 Vbeta and 13 Jbeta primers. Original processing methods: Per a later analysis, the number of unique TCR beta chains was around 79 million, of which some 10 million were shared. Produced via immunoSEQ multiplex PCR; TCRdb's table is partial and in-frame only. V and J calls and clone size are given by that table; D and trimming were obtained from the DNA. The sample holds 100,000 to 130,000 clones; under 85% are singletons and the top ten take 4% to 5%. The germline V gene has CDR1 SGHTS and CDR2 YDEGEE. The CDR3 runs to 10 residues. V was pared by 1 base and J by 9 bases, with 4 bases between. As regards this clone: Antigen specificity is unknown.

The receptor was derived from a male donor in good health and CMV-seronegative. The sequencing sample was made of PBMCs. The chain recombines TRBV5-8 with TRBJ2-5; no clear D gene. CDR3 DNA sequence: TGTGCCAGCAGCTTGTCAGCCCAGTACTTC. Translation gives CASSLSAQYF.